Listed here are 13 T cell receptor beta chains from one sample, sequenced in a study of cytomegalovirus exposure and HLA in healthy donors (dated by TCRdb to the late 2010s). Libraries came from the immunoSEQ multiplex PCR assay. For the multiplex PCR, a mixture combining 60 forward primers for TCR Vbeta segments and 13 reverse primers for TCR Jbeta segments was used. Imported from immuneACCESS, the table was reduced by TCRdb to in-frame sequences with V and J called. These copies leave out some clones; in studies compared against another copy, an unresolved V gene accounts for under half, and the cause of the remainder is not known. This sample is represented by around 170,000 clones; approximately 81% of them were singletons. The top ten clonotypes cover 1.3% of the sample. The source material was PBMCs. The receptors shown here come from a man in his fifties or sixties in good health and CMV-seropositive.

V is TRBV29-1 and J is TRBJ1-3; 9 bases map to TRBD1. The CDR3 has 14 residues. The V gene end was trimmed by 5 bases and the J gene end by 4 bases; junction bases not matched to a gene: 6. Germline values: CDR1 SQVTM, CDR2 ANQGSEA. The CDR3, as DNA: TGCAGCGTTCGGGACAGGGTAACCGGAAACACCATATATTTT. Protein product: CSVRDRVTGNTIYF.

The chain links TRBV2 to TRBJ2-2; D unclear. CDR1 and CDR2 (germline): SNHLY, FYNNEI. Trimming cost V 6 bases and J 3 bases, with 8 bases left between them. The CDR3 has 13 amino acids. CDR3 sequence (DNA): TGTGCCAGCAGCCTGAGTTACACCGGGGAGCTGTTTTTT. Amino acid sequence: CASSLSYTGELFF.

V is TRBV28 and J is TRBJ2-7; maybe TRBD2 (6 bases). The germline gives CDR1 MDHEN, CDR2 SYDVKM. V was cut by 2 bases and J by 4 bases, with 15 bases left in between. This CDR3 is 15 amino acids long. The CDR3 nucleotides read TGTGCCAGCAGTTTAAGGGCGGGACCCTATTACGAGCAGTACTTC. Protein sequence: CASSLRAGPYYEQYF.

This clone was observed a single time. The V and J genes are TRBV7-8 and TRBJ1-5; 10 bases are shared with TRBD1. Trimming at V came to 5 bases and at J to 5 bases, leaving 6 bases not matched to a gene. Per the germline V gene, CDR1 is SGHVS and CDR2 is FQNEAQ. This CDR3 spans 15 amino acids. CDR3 bases: TGTGCCAGCAGCCTTTCGACAGGGGGCTATCAGCCCCAGCATTTT. Its translation is CASSLSTGGYQPQHF. Drawing the rest from reference TRBV7-8 and TRBJ1-5, the complete variable domain is GAGVSQSPRYKVAKRGQDVALRCDPISGHVSLFWYQQALGQGPEFLTYFQNEAQLDKSGLPSDRFFAERPEGSVSTLKIQRTQQEDSAVYLCASSLSTGGYQPQHFGDGTRLSIL.

This rearrangement joins TRBV19 to TRBJ2-1, with TRBD2 matching 8 bases. CDR1 is LNHDA, CDR2 SQIVND, per germline (reference sequence). J lost 9 bases, V lost 3 bases, and 1 base had no gene match. The CDR3 runs 12 residues. The CDR3 DNA sequence: TGTGCCAGTAGTATCGGGGGGGGTGAGCAGTTCTTC. It codes for CASSIGGGEQFF.

The genes are TRBV4-2 and TRBJ2-1; TRBD2 is a possible D gene (6 bases). V was cut by 4 bases and J by 5 bases, with 15 bases left in between. Germline-derived CDR1 and CDR2 are LGHNA and YNFKEQ. The CDR3 runs to 15 residues. The CDR3 DNA follows: TGTGCCAGCAGCCTCCGGACCGGGACTGACAATGAGCAGTTCTTC. It encodes CASSLRTGTDNEQFF.

V is TRBV27 and J is TRBJ1-5; a weak D match, TRBD1 (5 bases). With 6 bases removed from V and 2 bases from J, the gap between germline ends came to 17 bases. Looked up from germline, CDR1 is MNHEY and CDR2 is SMNVEV (reference sequence). The CDR3 is 16 amino acids. CDR3 bases: TGTGCCAGCAGGCAGACACCAGGGTTGGGCAATCAGCCCCAGCATTTT. This sequence encodes CASRQTPGLGNQPQHF.

The V call is TRBV7-9, the J call TRBJ2-1, with D perhaps matching TRBD2 (6 bases). Trimming cost V 6 bases and J 6 bases, with 15 bases left between them. The CDR3 loop spans 14 amino acids. Germline assignment: CDR1 SEHNR and CDR2 FQNEAQ (reference sequence). The CDR3 sequence is CASRQEGRGNEQFF. CDR3 sequence (DNA): TGTGCCAGCAGGCAGGAGGGCCGGGGCAATGAGCAGTTCTTC.

The chain recombines TRBV9 with TRBJ2-3; 9 nucleotides match TRBD2. CDR1 is SGDLS, CDR2 YYNGEE, per germline. With 1 base clipped from V and 4 bases from J, the junction kept 4 bases outside the gene matches. The CDR3 extends over 15 amino acids. CDR3 residues: CASSVNAGGPDTQYF. The CDR3 DNA reads TGTGCCAGCAGCGTAAACGCGGGGGGGCCAGATACGCAGTATTTT. Using reference TRBV9 and TRBJ2-3 for the parts outside the CDR3, the full variable domain is DSGVTQTPKHLITATGQRVTLRCSPRSGDLSVYWYQQSLDQGLQFLIQYYNGEERAKGNILERFSAQQFPDLHSELNLSSLELGDSALYFCASSVNAGGPDTQYFGPGTRLTVL.

This chain links TRBV5-1 with TRBJ2-7; a possible D gene is TRBD1 (6 bases). Germline CDR1 is SGHRS and CDR2 is YFSETQ. The V gene lost 5 bases and the J gene lost 1 base, with 13 bases spanning the gap. The CDR3 is made up of 14 amino acids. As DNA, the CDR3 is TGCGCCAGCAGTGAACAGGGTGGTTCCTACGAGCAGTACTTC. It translates to CASSEQGGSYEQYF.

The CDR3 DNA reads TGTGCCAGCAGGAGAGGACAGGGGAGCAATCAGCCCCAGCATTTT. Amino acids: CASRRGQGSNQPQHF. The rearrangement joins TRBV2 to TRBJ1-5, with 9 nucleotides matching TRBD1. The CDR3 length is 15 residues. Germline CDR1 is SNHLY and CDR2 is FYNNEI. J gave up 1 base and V 6 bases, and 4 bases lay outside the gene matches.

V is TRBV2 and J is TRBJ1-1, with 10 bases lining up with TRBD1. The ends lost 6 bases at V and 4 bases at J; junction bases unmatched: 5. Germline-derived CDR1 and CDR2 are SNHLY and FYNNEI. This CDR3 contains 14 residues. CDR3 region: CASREGQGITEAFF. The CDR3 DNA reads as TGTGCCAGCAGGGAGGGACAGGGGATCACTGAAGCTTTCTTT.

In its sample, this clone was seen a few times. This rearrangement joins TRBV5-4 to TRBJ2-5, with 8 bases aligning to TRBD2. CDR1 SGHNT and CDR2 YYREEE come from the germline V gene (reference sequence). Trimming took 2 bases from V and 4 from J; bases not matched to a gene: 7. The CDR3 is made up of 15 amino acids. CDR3 sequence: CASSFSLAGTETQYF. Written as DNA, the CDR3 is TGTGCCAGCAGCTTTTCTTTAGCGGGAACAGAGACCCAGTACTTC.